These 12 T cell receptor beta chains share one sample of origin, sequenced in a study of T cell responses to AZD1222 COVID-19 vaccine. Measured with immunoSEQ multiplex PCR; TCRdb has only the in-frame clones, and not every one. The sample has 100,000 to 150,000 clones, about nine tenths seen once. The sample here was peripheral blood, taken on day 0 of AZD1222 vaccination. The receptors here all came from an adult in good health.

This sequence joins TRBV5-8 and TRBJ1-1, with D unclear. Trimming removed 10 bases from V and 1 base from J, with 17 bases in between. The CDR3 is made up of 14 amino acids. From germline, CDR1 is SGHTS and CDR2 YDEGEE. The CDR3 bases are TGTGCCCGTAACGTTATCCCGGGGAACACTGAAGCTTTCTTT. This gives the protein CARNVIPGNTEAFF.

The V and J genes are TRBV7-2 and TRBJ1-2; maybe TRBD1 (5 bases). The V end lost 1 base, the J end lost 3 bases, and 9 bases lay between the germline ends. The CDR3 consists of 14 residues. CDR1 and CDR2 from the germline V gene are SGHTA and FQGNSA. Here the CDR3 DNA reads TGTGCCAGCAGCTTAGATGGGGCGTACTATGGCTACACCTTC. Protein: CASSLDGAYYGYTF.

This chain uses TRBV9 with TRBJ1-2, with D unclear. There are 15 residues in the CDR3. Germline assignment: CDR1 SGDLS and CDR2 YYNGEE. V was shortened by 1 base and J by 0 bases, with 10 bases between the two germline ends. The CDR3 protein is CASSVKPLANYGYTF. For the CDR3, the DNA is TGTGCCAGCAGCGTAAAACCCCTAGCTAACTATGGCTACACCTTC.

The genes are TRBV10-3 and TRBJ1-1; TRBD1 agrees at 7 bases. V trimming: 9 bases; J trimming: 2 bases; junction bases outside the gene matches: 6. The CDR3 covers 13 residues. Germline CDR1 and CDR2: ENHRY and SYGVKD. CDR3 nucleotides: TGTGCCATACAGGGGTACCCCAACACTGAAGCTTTCTTT. Protein product: CAIQGYPNTEAFF.

The chain employs TRBV3-1 (or the pseudogene TRBV3-2) and TRBJ2-5, with a tentative D call TRBD2 (6 bases). CDR1 is LGHDT, CDR2 YNNKEL, per germline (reference sequence). Between the trimmed V and J ends, which lost 4 bases and 3 bases, there was a span of 15 bases. CDR3 size: 15 residues. The CDR3 here is CASSLPLLAEETQYF. In DNA form, the CDR3 reads TGTGCCAGCAGCCTGCCGCTCTTAGCGGAAGAGACCCAGTACTTC.

The chain combines TRBV5-4 with TRBJ1-1; 8 nucleotides match TRBD1. The CDR3 is 15 amino acids. Trimming at V came to 4 bases and at J to 1 base, leaving 6 bases not matched to a gene. Germline-derived CDR1 and CDR2 are SGHNT and YYREEE (reference sequence). CDR3 protein: CASSRPGTGNTEAFF. The CDR3 DNA reads TGTGCCAGCAGCCGTCCCGGGACAGGGAACACTGAAGCTTTCTTT.

The J gene is TRBJ1-3, the V gene TRBV10-2, with unresolved D. The CDR3 extends over 16 amino acids. Germline loops: CDR1 WSHSY, CDR2 SAAADI. Trimming shortened V by 0 bases and J by 0 bases, and 9 bases separated the two germline ends. The CDR3, as DNA: TGCGCCAGCAGTGAGTCGGAAAACAACTCTGGAAACACCATATATTTT. Amino acid sequence: CASSESENNSGNTIYF.

The chain uses TRBV3-1 (or the pseudogene TRBV3-2) and TRBJ2-3; D unclear. The germline gives CDR1 LGHDT, CDR2 YNNKEL (reference sequence). The ends were cut back, 5 bases at V and 2 bases at J, with 8 bases in the middle. The CDR3 has 13 amino acids. The CDR3 protein is CASSFQATDTQYF. The CDR3, as DNA: TGTGCCAGCAGCTTCCAGGCCACAGATACGCAGTATTTT.

The CDR3 DNA sequence: TGTGCCAGCAGACGAACTAAGTGGGCCCCCTTGGGGCAGACTAACTATGGCTACACCTTC. Translating it yields CASRRTKWAPLGQTNYGYTF. The rearrangement joins TRBV27 to TRBJ1-2; D is perhaps TRBD1 (5 bases). Trimming left V 6 bases short and J 0 bases short, with 29 bases between. Germline-derived CDR1 and CDR2 are MNHEY and SMNVEV (reference sequence). This CDR3 spans 20 amino acids.

The V call is TRBV2, the J call TRBJ2-7, with 9 positions matching TRBD1. V lost 5 bases to trimming and J lost 4 bases; unmatched junction nucleotides: 9. Germline CDR1 SNHLY, CDR2 FYNNEI. This CDR3 is built from 15 residues. For the CDR3, the DNA is TGTGCCAGCAGTCAATATACCGGGACAGGGTACGAGCAGTACTTC. This translates into CASSQYTGTGYEQYF.

The rearrangement uses TRBV6-5 and TRBJ2-7, with D perhaps matching TRBD1 (6 bases). CDR1 and CDR2 (germline): MNHEY, SVGAGI. CDR3 length: 14 amino acids. Trimming left V 5 bases short and J 2 bases short, with 13 bases between. CDR3 nucleotide sequence: TGTGCCAGCAGTCGGGACACAGAAGCCTACGAGCAGTACTTC. This sequence encodes CASSRDTEAYEQYF.

This clone has only one observation. The chain links TRBV28 to TRBJ2-7; 9 positions agree with TRBD2. CDR1 MDHEN and CDR2 SYDVKM come from the germline V gene. Unmatched junction bases numbered 5, after V lost 7 bases and J lost 1 base. The CDR3 spans 14 residues. The DNA of the CDR3 is TGTGCCAGCAATGAGCGGGGGGCATCCTACGAGCAGTACTTC. Protein: CASNERGASYEQYF.